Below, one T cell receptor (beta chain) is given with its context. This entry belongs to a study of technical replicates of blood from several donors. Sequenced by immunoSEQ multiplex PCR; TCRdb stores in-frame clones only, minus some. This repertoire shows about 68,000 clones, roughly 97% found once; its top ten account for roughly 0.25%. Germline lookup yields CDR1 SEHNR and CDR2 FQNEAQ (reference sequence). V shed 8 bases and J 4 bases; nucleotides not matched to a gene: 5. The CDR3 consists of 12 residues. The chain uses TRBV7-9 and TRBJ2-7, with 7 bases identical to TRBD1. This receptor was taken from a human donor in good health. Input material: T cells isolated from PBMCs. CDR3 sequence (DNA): TGTGCCAGCGAGGACAGGATTTACGAGCAGTACTTC. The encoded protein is CASEDRIYEQYF.